The present TCR beta chain was sequenced within a study of cytomegalovirus exposure and HLA in healthy donors. Use of 60 Vbeta and 13 Jbeta primers characterized the PCR. The method was immunoSEQ multiplex PCR; TCRdb's version includes in-frame clones alone and lacks a portion of them. In the table there are fewer than 250,000 clones, approximately 80% of which are singletons. The germline CDR1 and CDR2 sequences are SQVTM and ANQGSEA. There are 14 residues in the CDR3. J was trimmed by 2 bases and V by 7 bases; bases with no gene match: 10. This rearrangement joins TRBV29-1 to TRBJ1-1, with 7 bases that match TRBD1. Sequenced material: PBMCs. The sequence was obtained from a boy aged 2 to 10 in good health and CMV-seronegative. CDR3 amino acids: CSATKQGINTEAFF. The CDR3 DNA reads as TGCAGCGCTACCAAACAGGGGATCAACACTGAAGCTTTCTTT.